The rows below give T cell receptor beta chains drawn from one sample of a study of cytomegalovirus exposure and HLA in healthy donors. This table comes from immunoSEQ multiplex PCR, and its TCRdb copy is limited to in-frame clones, with some not included. This sample's table has nearly 200,000 clones. Sequences were obtained from PBMCs. The source of these receptors is a boy aged 5-17 years in good health and CMV-seronegative. Both conserved end residues are part of each CDR3. Each record gives: D gene, clone size, V gene, J gene, CDR3 protein, CDR3 DNA. D genes are given only for firm matches. Rows give clone size only sometimes, using once, few, many, or a class for an expanded clone.

NA	NA	TRBV27	TRBJ2-1	CASSFGGYNEQFF	TGTGCCAGCAGTTTTGGAGGGTACAATGAGCAGTTCTTC
NA	NA	TRBV29-1	TRBJ2-7	CSVWNRGTYEQYF	TGCAGCGTTTGGAACAGAGGGACCTACGAGCAGTACTTC
TRBD2	NA	TRBV30	TRBJ2-1	CAWSGLAGFSYNEQFF	TGTGCCTGGAGTGGCCTAGCGGGGTTCTCCTACAATGAGCAGTTCTTC
TRBD2	medium-sized	TRBV5-6	TRBJ2-1	CASSLVAGGRGNEQFF	TGTGCCAGCAGCTTGGTAGCGGGGGGGCGGGGGAATGAGCAGTTCTTC
TRBD1	NA	TRBV30	TRBJ1-4	CAWSASRDRGLKLFF	TGTGCCTGGAGCGCCTCCCGAGACAGGGGATTAAAACTGTTTTTT
TRBD1	NA	TRBV11-2	TRBJ1-4	CASTFPGQWDVATNEKLFF	TGTGCCAGCACCTTCCCGGGACAGTGGGACGTTGCAACTAATGAAAAACTGTTTTTT
TRBD1	NA	TRBV5-1	TRBJ1-1	CASSSGTGGTEAFF	TGCGCCAGCAGCTCGGGGACAGGGGGCACTGAAGCTTTCTTT
TRBD1	NA	TRBV19	TRBJ1-2	CASSLQGAAGYTF	TGTGCCAGTAGTCTTCAGGGGGCGGCTGGCTACACCTTC
TRBD1	NA	TRBV11-2	TRBJ1-2	CASSLQRTGTNYGYTF	TGTGCCAGCAGCTTACAGAGGACAGGGACTAACTATGGCTACACCTTC
TRBD1	NA	TRBV7-3	TRBJ1-1	CASSLGTGTEAFF	TGTGCCAGCAGCTTAGGGACAGGGACTGAAGCTTTCTTT
NA	NA	TRBV18	TRBJ1-1	CASSPTGNTEAFF	TGTGCCAGCTCACCCACAGGGAACACTGAAGCTTTCTTT
NA	NA	TRBV4-1	TRBJ2-7	CASSQGTPLYEQYF	TGCGCCAGCAGCCAAGGGACTCCCCTCTACGAGCAGTACTTC
TRBD1	NA	TRBV2	TRBJ1-6	CASRTGDRDISPLHF	TGTGCCAGCAGGACCGGGGACAGGGATATATCACCCCTCCACTTT
NA	NA	TRBV25-1	TRBJ1-6	CASSDRFGGYSPLHF	TGTGCCAGCAGTGACAGGTTTGGGGGGTATTCACCCCTCCACTTT
NA	NA	TRBV30	TRBJ2-7	CAWSVRPGRSSYEQYF	TGTGCCTGGAGTGTAAGGCCGGGGAGGAGCTCCTACGAGCAGTACTTC
NA	NA	TRBV7-9	TRBJ2-5	CASSFRDTTQETQYF	TGTGCCAGCAGCTTCCGGGACACAACTCAAGAGACCCAGTACTTC
NA	NA	TRBV5-1	TRBJ1-6	CASSSGPEGSPLHF	TGCGCCAGCTCTTCCGGGCCGGAGGGGTCACCCCTCCACTTT